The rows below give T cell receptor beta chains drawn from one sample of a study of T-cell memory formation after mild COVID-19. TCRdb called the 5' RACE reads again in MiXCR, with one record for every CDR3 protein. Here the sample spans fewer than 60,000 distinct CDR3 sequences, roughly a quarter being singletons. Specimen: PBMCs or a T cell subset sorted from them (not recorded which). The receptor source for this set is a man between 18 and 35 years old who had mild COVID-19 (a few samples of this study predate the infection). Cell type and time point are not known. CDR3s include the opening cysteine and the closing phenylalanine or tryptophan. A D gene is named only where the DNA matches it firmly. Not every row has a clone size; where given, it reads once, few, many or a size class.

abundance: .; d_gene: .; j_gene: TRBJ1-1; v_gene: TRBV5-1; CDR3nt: TGCGCCAGCAGCCTAGGACAGATGAACACTGAAGCTTTCTTT; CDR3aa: CASSLGQMNTEAFF
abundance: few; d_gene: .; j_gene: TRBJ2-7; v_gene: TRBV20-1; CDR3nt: TGCAGTGCTAGAGATCCCCGGACGGCCGACTCCTACGAGCAGTACTTC; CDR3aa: CSARDPRTADSYEQYF
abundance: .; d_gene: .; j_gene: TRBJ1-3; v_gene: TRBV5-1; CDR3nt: TGCGCCAGCAGCCCGTATTCGTCTGGAAACACCATATATTTT; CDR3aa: CASSPYSSGNTIYF
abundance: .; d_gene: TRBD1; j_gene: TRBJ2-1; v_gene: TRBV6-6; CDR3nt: TGTGCCAGCAGTTACTCGTTACAGGGGGCTCGGAATGAGCAGTTCTTC; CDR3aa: CASSYSLQGARNEQFF
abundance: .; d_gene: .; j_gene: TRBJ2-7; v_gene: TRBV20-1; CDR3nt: TGCAGTGCTAGAGGCGGGACGGCCTCCTACGAGCAGTACTTC; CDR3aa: CSARGGTASYEQYF
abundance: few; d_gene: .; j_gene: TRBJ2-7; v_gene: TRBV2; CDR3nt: TGTGCCAGCAGTGAGTGGGAATCCTACGAGCAGTACTTC; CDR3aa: CASSEWESYEQYF
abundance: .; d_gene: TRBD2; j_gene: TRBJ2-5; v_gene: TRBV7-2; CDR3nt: TGTGCCAGCAGCTTAGACGGGACTAGCGGGGAGACCCAGTACTTC; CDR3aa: CASSLDGTSGETQYF
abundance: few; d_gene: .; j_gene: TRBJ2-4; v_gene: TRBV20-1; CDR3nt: TGCAGTGCTAGAGATCGGGTAGCCAAAAACATTCAGTACTTC; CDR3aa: CSARDRVAKNIQYF
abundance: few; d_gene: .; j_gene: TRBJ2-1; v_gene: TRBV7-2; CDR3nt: TGTGCCTCCGGTACCTTGGGCCTGAGCTCCTACAATGAGCAGTTCTTC; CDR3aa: CASGTLGLSSYNEQFF
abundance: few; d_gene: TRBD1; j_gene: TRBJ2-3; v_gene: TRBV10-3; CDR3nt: TGTGCCATCAGTGAGGGACAGGGAGAGAACACAGATACGCAGTATTTT; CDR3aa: CAISEGQGENTDTQYF
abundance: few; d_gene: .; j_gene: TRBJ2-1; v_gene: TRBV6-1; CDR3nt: TGTGCCAGCAGTGAAGCCGGTCCGGGTTTTATCTACAATGAGCAGTTCTTC; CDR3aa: CASSEAGPGFIYNEQFF
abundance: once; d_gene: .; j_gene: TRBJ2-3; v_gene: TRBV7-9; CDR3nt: TGTGCCAGCAGCTGGGAACCGTGGCAGGGCGGCGCAGATACGCAGTATTTT; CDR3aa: CASSWEPWQGGADTQYF
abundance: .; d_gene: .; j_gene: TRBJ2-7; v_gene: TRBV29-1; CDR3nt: TGCAGCGTTGTAGGGGGAGAGATCTACGAGCAGTACTTC; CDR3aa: CSVVGGEIYEQYF
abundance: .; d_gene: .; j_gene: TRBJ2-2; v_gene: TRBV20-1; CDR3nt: TGCAGTGCTTCAACCGGACCGGGGCAGACCGGGGAGCTGTTTTTT; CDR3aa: CSASTGPGQTGELFF
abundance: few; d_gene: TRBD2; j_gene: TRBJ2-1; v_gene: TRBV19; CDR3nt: TGTGCCAGCGAAGCCCCGGGACTAGCACCCTACAATGAGCAGTTCTTC; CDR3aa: CASEAPGLAPYNEQFF
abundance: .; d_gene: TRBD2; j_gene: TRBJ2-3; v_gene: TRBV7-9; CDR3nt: TGTGCCAGCAGCCTACTAGCGGGGGGCCTCTTGGATACGCAGTATTTT; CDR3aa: CASSLLAGGLLDTQYF
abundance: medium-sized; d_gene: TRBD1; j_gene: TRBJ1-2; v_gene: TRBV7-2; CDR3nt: TGTGCCAGCAGCTTCGGGACAGGGTTTGGCTACACCTTC; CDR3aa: CASSFGTGFGYTF
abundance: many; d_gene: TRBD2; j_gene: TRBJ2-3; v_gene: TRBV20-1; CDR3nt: TGCAGTGCTGGAAGGGGAGATAGCGGGGGAGGCACAGATACGCAGTATTTT; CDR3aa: CSAGRGDSGGGTDTQYF
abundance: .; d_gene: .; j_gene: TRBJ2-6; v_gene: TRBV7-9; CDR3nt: TGTGCCAGCAGCGTCCGGGACAAGCCTTTCGTCCTGACTTTC; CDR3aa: CASSVRDKPFVLTF
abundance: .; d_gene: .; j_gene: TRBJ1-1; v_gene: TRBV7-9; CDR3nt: TGTGCCAGCAGCTTAGTAGGGGCAGGACCCCTGAACACTGAAGCTTTCTTT; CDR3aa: CASSLVGAGPLNTEAFF
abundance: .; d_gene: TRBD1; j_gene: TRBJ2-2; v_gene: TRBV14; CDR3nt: TGTGCCAGCAGCCAACTAACCGGGACAGGGTTATCCGGGGAGCTGTTTTTT; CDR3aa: CASSQLTGTGLSGELFF
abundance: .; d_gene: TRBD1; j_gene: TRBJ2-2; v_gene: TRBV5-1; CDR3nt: TGCGCCAGCAGCCCCGGGACAGGGGAAGTGGAGCTGTTTTTT; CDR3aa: CASSPGTGEVELFF
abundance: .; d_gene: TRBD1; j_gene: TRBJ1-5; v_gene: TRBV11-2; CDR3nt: TGTGCCAGCAGCTTAGGAGGGGGCGGTCAGCCCCAGCATTTT; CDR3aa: CASSLGGGGQPQHF
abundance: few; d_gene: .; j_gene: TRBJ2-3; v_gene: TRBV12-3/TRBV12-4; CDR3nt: TGTGCCAGCAGCATGGGGGTTCGGGATACGCAGTATTTT; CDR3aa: CASSMGVRDTQYF
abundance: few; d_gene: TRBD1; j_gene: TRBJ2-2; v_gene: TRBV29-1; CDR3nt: TGCAGCGTTGAATGGGGACAGGGGACGGACACCGGGGAGCTGTTTTTT; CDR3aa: CSVEWGQGTDTGELFF
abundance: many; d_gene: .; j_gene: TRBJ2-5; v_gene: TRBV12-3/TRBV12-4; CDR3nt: TGTGCCAGCAGGCAAGACAGGTACCAAGAGACCCAGTACTTC; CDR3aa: CASRQDRYQETQYF
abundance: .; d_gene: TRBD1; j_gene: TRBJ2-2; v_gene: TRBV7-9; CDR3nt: TGTGCCAGCAGCTCAAACCGACAGGGTGACACCGGTGAGCTGTTTTTT; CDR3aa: CASSSNRQGDTGELFF
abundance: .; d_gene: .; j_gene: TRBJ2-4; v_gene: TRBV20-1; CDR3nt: TGCAGTGCTAGAGATCCGGCTAGCTCGATCATTCAGTACTTC; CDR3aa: CSARDPASSIIQYF
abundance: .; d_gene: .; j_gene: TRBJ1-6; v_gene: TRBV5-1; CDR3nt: TGCGCCAGCAGCTTGGTCGGGGGCCCTGCTTCACCCCTCCACTTT; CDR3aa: CASSLVGGPASPLHF
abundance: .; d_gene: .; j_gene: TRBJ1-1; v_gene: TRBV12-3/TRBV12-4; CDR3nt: TGTGCCAGCAGTTTGCGTGTGAACACTGAAGCTTTCTTT; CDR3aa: CASSLRVNTEAFF
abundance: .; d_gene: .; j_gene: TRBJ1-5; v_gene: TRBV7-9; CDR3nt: TGTGCCAGCAGCTCCTCTTACAACAGCAATCAGCCCCAGCATTTT; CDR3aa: CASSSSYNSNQPQHF
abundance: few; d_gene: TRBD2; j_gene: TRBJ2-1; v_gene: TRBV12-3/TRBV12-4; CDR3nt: TGTGCCAGCAGTTTAGGAGCGGGGGTTAACAATGAGCAGTTCTTC; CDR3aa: CASSLGAGVNNEQFF
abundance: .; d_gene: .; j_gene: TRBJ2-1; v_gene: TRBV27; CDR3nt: TGTGCCAGCCAAGGAGGTGGGGGCAATGAGCAGTTCTTC; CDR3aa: CASQGGGGNEQFF
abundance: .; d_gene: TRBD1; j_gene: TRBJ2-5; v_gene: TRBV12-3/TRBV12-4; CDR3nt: TGTGCCAGCACTCAAACAGGGGGCTTGGAGACCCAGTACTTC; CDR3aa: CASTQTGGLETQYF
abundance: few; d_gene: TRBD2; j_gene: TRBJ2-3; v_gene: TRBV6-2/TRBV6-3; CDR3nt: TGTGCCAGCACCCCTAGAAGACTAGCGGCAGATACGCAGTATTTT; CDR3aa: CASTPRRLAADTQYF
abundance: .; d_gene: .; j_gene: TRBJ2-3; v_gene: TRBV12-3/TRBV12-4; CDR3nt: TGTGCCAGCAGTTTCCTGCGGACTACTTTTCCGCAGTATTTT; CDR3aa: CASSFLRTTFPQYF
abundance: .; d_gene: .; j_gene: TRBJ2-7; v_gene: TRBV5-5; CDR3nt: TGTGCCAGCAGCTTAATACGGGGATCCTACGAGCAGTACTTC; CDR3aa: CASSLIRGSYEQYF
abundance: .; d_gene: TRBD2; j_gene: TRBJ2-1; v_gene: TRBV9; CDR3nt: TGTGCCAGCAGCGCGAGCGGGGGGGTCGCGGGTGAGCAGTTCTTC; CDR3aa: CASSASGGVAGEQFF
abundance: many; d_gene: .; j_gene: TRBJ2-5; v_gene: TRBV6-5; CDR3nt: TGTGGAGTGGGGCGGGGACAAGAGACCCAGTACTTC; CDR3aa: CGVGRGQETQYF